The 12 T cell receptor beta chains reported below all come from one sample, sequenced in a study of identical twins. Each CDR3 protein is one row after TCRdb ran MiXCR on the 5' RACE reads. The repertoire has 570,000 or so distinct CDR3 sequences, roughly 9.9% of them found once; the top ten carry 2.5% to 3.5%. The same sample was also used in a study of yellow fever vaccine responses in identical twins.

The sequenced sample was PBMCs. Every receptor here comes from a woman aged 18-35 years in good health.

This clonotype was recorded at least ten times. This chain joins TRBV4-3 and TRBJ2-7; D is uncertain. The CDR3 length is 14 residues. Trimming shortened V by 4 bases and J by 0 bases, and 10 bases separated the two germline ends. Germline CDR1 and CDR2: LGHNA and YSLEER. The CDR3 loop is CASSLETPSYEQYF. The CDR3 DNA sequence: TGCGCCAGCAGCCTTGAGACTCCCTCCTACGAGCAGTACTTC.

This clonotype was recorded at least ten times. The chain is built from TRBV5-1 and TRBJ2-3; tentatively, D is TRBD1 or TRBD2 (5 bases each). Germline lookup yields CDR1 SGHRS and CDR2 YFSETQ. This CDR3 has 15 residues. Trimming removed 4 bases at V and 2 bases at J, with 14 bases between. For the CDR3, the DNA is TGCGCCAGCAGCGCCACCGGGACGCACACAGATACGCAGTATTTT. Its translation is CASSATGTHTDTQYF.

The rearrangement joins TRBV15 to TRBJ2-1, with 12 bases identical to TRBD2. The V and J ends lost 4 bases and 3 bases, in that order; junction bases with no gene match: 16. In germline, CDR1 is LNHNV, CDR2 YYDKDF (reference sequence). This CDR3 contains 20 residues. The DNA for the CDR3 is TGTGCCACCAGCACCCGACTAGCGGGGGACCCACCCAACTTCTACAATGAGCAGTTCTTC. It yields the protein CATSTRLAGDPPNFYNEQFF. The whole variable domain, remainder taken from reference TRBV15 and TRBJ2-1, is DAMVIQNPRYQVTQFGKPVTLSCSQTLNHNVMYWYQQKSSQAPKLLFHYYDKDFNNEADTPDNFQSRRPNTSFCFLDIRSPGLGDTAMYLCATSTRLAGDPPNFYNEQFFGPGTRLTVL.

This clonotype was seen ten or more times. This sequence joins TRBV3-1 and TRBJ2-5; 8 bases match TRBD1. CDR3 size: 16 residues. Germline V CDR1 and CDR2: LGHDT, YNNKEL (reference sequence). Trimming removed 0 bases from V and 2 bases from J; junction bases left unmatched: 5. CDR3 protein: CASSQDRYRGQETQYF. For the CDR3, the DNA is TGTGCCAGCAGCCAAGATCGGTACAGGGGGCAAGAGACCCAGTACTTC.

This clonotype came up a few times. The CDR3 DNA is TGTGCCAGCTCACCACCTAAGTCCAATGAGCAGTTCTTC. It codes for CASSPPKSNEQFF. The chain joins TRBV18 to TRBJ2-1; D is ambiguous. Germline V gene data show CDR1 as KGHSH and CDR2 as LQKENI. Trimming removed 0 bases from V and 6 bases from J, with 6 bases in between. The CDR3 runs 13 residues.

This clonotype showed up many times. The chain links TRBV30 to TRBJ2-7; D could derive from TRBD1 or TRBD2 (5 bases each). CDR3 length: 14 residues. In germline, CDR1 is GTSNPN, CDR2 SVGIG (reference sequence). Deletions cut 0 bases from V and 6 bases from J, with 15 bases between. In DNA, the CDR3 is TGTGCCTGGAGTGTTATGGGACGAGGAGGCGAGCAGTACTTC. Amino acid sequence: CAWSVMGRGGEQYF.

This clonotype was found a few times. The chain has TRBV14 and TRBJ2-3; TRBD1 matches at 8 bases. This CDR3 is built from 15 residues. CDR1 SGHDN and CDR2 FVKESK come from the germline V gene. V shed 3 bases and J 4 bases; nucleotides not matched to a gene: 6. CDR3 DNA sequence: TGTGCCAGCAGCCAGGACAGGGCGCGGGCAGATACGCAGTATTTT. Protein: CASSQDRARADTQYF.

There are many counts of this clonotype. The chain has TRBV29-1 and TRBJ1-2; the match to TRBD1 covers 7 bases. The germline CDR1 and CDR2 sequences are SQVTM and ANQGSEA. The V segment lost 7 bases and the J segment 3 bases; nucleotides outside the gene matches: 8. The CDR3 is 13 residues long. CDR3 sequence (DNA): TGCAGCGCTTCGACAGGGACGGACTATGGCTACACCTTC. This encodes CSASTGTDYGYTF.

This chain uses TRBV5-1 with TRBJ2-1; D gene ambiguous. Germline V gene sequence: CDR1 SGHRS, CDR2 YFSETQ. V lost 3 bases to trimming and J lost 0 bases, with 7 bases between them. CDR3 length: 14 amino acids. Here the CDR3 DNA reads TGCGCCAGCAGCTCTTCGAGCTCCTACAATGAGCAGTTCTTC. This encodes CASSSSSSYNEQFF.

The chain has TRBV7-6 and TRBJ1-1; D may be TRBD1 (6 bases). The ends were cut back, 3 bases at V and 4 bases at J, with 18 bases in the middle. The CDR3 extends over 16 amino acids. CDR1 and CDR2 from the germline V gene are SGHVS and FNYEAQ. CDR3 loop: CASSLLGGGVGTEAFF. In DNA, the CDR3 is TGTGCCAGCAGCTTGCTGGGAGGGGGTGTTGGCACTGAAGCTTTCTTT.

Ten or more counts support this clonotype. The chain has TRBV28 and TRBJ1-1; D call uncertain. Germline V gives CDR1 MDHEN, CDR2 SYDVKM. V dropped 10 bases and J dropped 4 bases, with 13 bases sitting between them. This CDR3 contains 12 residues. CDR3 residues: CATRPGGTEAFF. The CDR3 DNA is TGTGCCACCCGCCCAGGAGGCACTGAAGCTTTCTTT.

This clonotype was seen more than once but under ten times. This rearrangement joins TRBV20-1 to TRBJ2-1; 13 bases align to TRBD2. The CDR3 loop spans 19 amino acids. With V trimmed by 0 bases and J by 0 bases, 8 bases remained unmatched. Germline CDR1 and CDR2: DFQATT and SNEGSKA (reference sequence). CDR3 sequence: CSAREGLAGIRSSYNEQFF. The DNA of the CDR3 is TGCAGTGCTAGAGAGGGACTAGCGGGAATAAGGAGCTCCTACAATGAGCAGTTCTTC.